These 23 T cell receptor beta chains were all obtained from the same sample, sequenced in a study of blood T cell repertoires in COVID-19. Using immunoSEQ multiplex PCR, the repertoire was profiled, and TCRdb retains in-frame clones only, with some absent. The data contain approximately 380,000 clones, around nine tenths of them singletons. The sequenced sample consisted of PBMCs or T cells enriched from blood (not recorded which). These receptors all come from a young woman who had recovered from COVID-19.

This clone has a handful of counts. V usage is TRBV14 and J usage is TRBJ1-6, with no clear D. CDR1 is SGHDN, CDR2 FVKESK, per germline. Trimming took off 2 bases at V and 11 bases at J, with 10 bases between the two ends. The CDR3 has 13 amino acids. The CDR3 sequence is CASSQNPRTPLHF. The CDR3 bases are TGTGCCAGCAGCCAAAACCCCAGGACACCCCTCCACTTT. Full variable domain (rest looked up from reference TRBV14 and TRBJ1-6): EAGVTQFPSHSVIEKGQTVTLRCDPISGHDNLYWYRRVMGKEIKFLLHFVKESKQDESGMPNNRFLAERTGGTYSTLKVQPAELEDSGVYFCASSQNPRTPLHFGNGTRLTVT.

The J gene is TRBJ1-6, the V gene TRBV30, with D possibly being TRBD1 (6 bases). Trimming cost V 4 bases and J 9 bases, with 13 bases left between them. The CDR3 is 13 residues long. Germline CDR1 GTSNPN, CDR2 SVGIG (reference sequence). CDR3 nucleotides: TGTGCCTGGACCGGACAGTTAGGTTCACCCCTCCACTTT. Protein sequence: CAWTGQLGSPLHF. The variable domain in full, with the rest retrieved from reference TRBV30 and TRBJ1-6, is SQTIHQWPATLVQPVGSPLSLECTVEGTSNPNLYWYRQAAGRGLQLLFYSVGIGQISSEVPQNLSASRPQDRQFILSSKKLLLSDSGFYLCAWTGQLGSPLHFGNGTRLTVT.

This sequence joins TRBV7-3 and TRBJ2-1; TRBD2 is a possible D gene (6 bases). The CDR3 spans 13 residues. With 0 bases removed from V and 8 bases from J, the gap between germline ends came to 8 bases. In germline, CDR1 is SGHTA, CDR2 FQGTGA. DNA of the CDR3: TGTGCCAGCAGCTTAACGCCTAGCGATGAGCAGTTCTTC. Its protein is CASSLTPSDEQFF.

The chain is built from TRBV27 and TRBJ2-3; TRBD2 matches at 12 bases. In germline, CDR1 is MNHEY, CDR2 SMNVEV (reference sequence). The CDR3 covers 16 residues. V was clipped by 3 bases and J by 2 bases; unmatched bases: 3. CDR3 in DNA: TGTGCCAGCAGTTTGCCTAGCGGGGGGGTCACAGATACGCAGTATTTT. Encoded protein: CASSLPSGGVTDTQYF.

This chain links TRBV7-3 with TRBJ1-2; tentative D call: TRBD1 (5 bases). Trimming shortened V by 2 bases and J by 3 bases, and 10 bases separated the two germline ends. The CDR3 has 14 amino acids. Germline V lookup: CDR1 SGHTA, CDR2 FQGTGA. The CDR3 here is CASSLGEGHYGYTF. In nucleotides, the CDR3 is TGTGCCAGCAGCTTAGGGGAGGGGCACTATGGCTACACCTTC.

The chain recombines TRBV7-6 with TRBJ1-1; no clear D gene. The CDR3 loop spans 14 amino acids. With 2 bases removed from V and 5 bases from J, the gap between germline ends came to 12 bases. Germline values: CDR1 SGHVS, CDR2 FNYEAQ. The CDR3: CASSLKTFGTEAFF. CDR3 sequence (DNA): TGTGCCAGCAGCTTAAAGACATTTGGAACTGAAGCTTTCTTT.

The genes are TRBV30 and TRBJ1-1; 7 bases map to TRBD1. Losses at the gene ends were 6 bases for V and 1 base for J; bases not matched to a gene: 5. The CDR3 consists of 13 residues. The germline V gene encodes CDR1 GTSNPN and CDR2 SVGIG (reference sequence). This CDR3 reads CACHRGGNTEAFF. The DNA of the CDR3 is TGTGCCTGCCACAGGGGAGGGAACACTGAAGCTTTCTTT.

The chain is built from TRBV30 and TRBJ1-2; tentative D call: TRBD1 (6 bases). Trimming took off 3 bases at V and 8 bases at J, with 16 bases between the two ends. Germline assignment: CDR1 GTSNPN and CDR2 SVGIG (reference sequence). The CDR3 length is 13 residues. The CDR3 reads CAWSGQSDSGYTF. The DNA of the CDR3 is TGTGCCTGGAGCGGACAGTCCGATTCAGGCTACACCTTC.

Note on this clone: The same CDR3 is also encoded by other DNA sequences in this sample. The rearrangement uses TRBV6-5 and TRBJ1-2; 10 bases fit TRBD1. Germline V lookup: CDR1 MNHEY, CDR2 SVGAGI. This CDR3 contains 14 residues. The V segment lost 6 bases and the J segment 6 bases; nucleotides outside the gene matches: 7. The CDR3 coding sequence is TGTGCCAGCAGCCGAACCGGGACAGGGGATGGCTACACCTTC. It encodes CASSRTGTGDGYTF.

This chain uses TRBV7-8 with TRBJ1-6; 8 nucleotides line up with TRBD1. Germline trimming cut 1 base from V and 0 bases from J; bases unmatched to any gene: 17. The germline CDR1 and CDR2 sequences are SGHVS and FQNEAQ. The CDR3 has 22 amino acids. The CDR3 is CASSLEPPGQGFFGSYNSPLHF. CDR3 bases: TGTGCCAGCAGCTTAGAACCCCCAGGACAGGGTTTTTTTGGCTCCTATAATTCACCCCTCCACTTT.

The gene calls are TRBV7-9 and TRBJ1-2; no clear D gene. This CDR3 has 14 amino acids. Trimming stripped 0 bases from V and 8 bases from J, with 13 bases between. Per the germline V gene, CDR1 is SEHNR and CDR2 is FQNEAQ (reference sequence). In DNA form, the CDR3 reads TGTGCCAGCAGCTTAGCGGGAGGCCAAGGCGGCTACACCTTC. Encoded protein: CASSLAGGQGGYTF.

The rearrangement joins TRBV19 to TRBJ1-2; 7 positions match TRBD1. J was trimmed by 14 bases and V by 4 bases; bases with no gene match: 13. Germline values: CDR1 LNHDA, CDR2 SQIVND (reference sequence). The CDR3 length is 13 residues. This CDR3 reads CASSTKPPGTATF. The CDR3 DNA sequence: TGTGCCAGTAGTACAAAGCCCCCCGGGACAGCAACCTTC.

Here the CDR3 reads CASSLGQLGNEKLFF. The CDR3 bases are TGCGCCAGCAGCTTGGGACAGTTGGGTAATGAAAAACTGTTTTTT. This chain uses TRBV5-1 with TRBJ1-4; tentatively, D is TRBD1 (5 bases). Trimming shortened V by 0 bases and J by 4 bases, and 10 bases separated the two germline ends. The germline V gene encodes CDR1 SGHRS and CDR2 YFSETQ. The CDR3 loop spans 15 amino acids.

This sequence joins TRBV6-1 and TRBJ1-5, with 9 bases aligning to TRBD1. CDR1 and CDR2 (germline): MNHNS, SASEGT. The V segment lost 4 bases and the J segment 1 base; nucleotides outside the gene matches: 5. The CDR3 totals 16 residues. In DNA form, the CDR3 reads TGTGCCAGCAGTGCAAAAGGGACAGGGAGCAATCAGCCCCAGCATTTT. This sequence encodes CASSAKGTGSNQPQHF.

The gene calls are TRBV18 and TRBJ1-5; TRBD1 matches at 7 bases. Germline V CDR1 and CDR2: KGHSH, LQKENI. The ends lost 0 bases at V and 9 bases at J; junction bases unmatched: 11. The CDR3 covers 16 residues. The DNA of the CDR3 is TGTGCCAGCTCACCACCAGGGCAGGGGGGCCTGGGGCCCCAGCATTTT. Protein: CASSPPGQGGLGPQHF.

This clone has a count of ten or more. This sequence joins TRBV5-6 and TRBJ1-1; D ambiguous. This CDR3 is built from 14 residues. Trimming cost V 2 bases and J 0 bases, with 8 bases left between them. CDR1 and CDR2 (germline): SGHDT, YYEEEE. The CDR3 protein is CASSFNFMNTEAFF. CDR3 in DNA: TGTGCCAGCAGCTTTAACTTTATGAACACTGAAGCTTTCTTT.

The CDR3 protein is CVTSRPGGSNEKLFF. CDR3 coding DNA: TGTGTAACAAGTCGCCCAGGGGGAAGTAATGAAAAACTGTTTTTT. This chain uses TRBV28 with TRBJ1-4, with TRBD1 identical over 7 bases. The CDR3 runs to 15 residues. The germline V gene encodes CDR1 MDHEN and CDR2 SYDVKM.

This clone was recorded a few times. This chain links TRBV4-1 with TRBJ1-3, with unresolved D. The CDR3 is 11 residues long. The V end was cut by 6 bases, the J end by 4 bases, with 4 bases between. The germline gives CDR1 MGHRA, CDR2 YSYEKL. The CDR3 is CASREGNTIYF. CDR3 coding DNA: TGCGCCAGCAGGGAGGGAAACACCATATATTTT.

The rearrangement links TRBV3-1 (or the pseudogene TRBV3-2) to TRBJ1-2, with D tentatively TRBD1 (5 bases). With 6 bases removed from V and 3 bases from J, the gap between germline ends came to 11 bases. CDR3 size: 13 residues. Per germline, CDR1 LGHDT and CDR2 YNNKEL (reference sequence). CDR3 amino acids: CASSDGGDYGYTF. The CDR3 DNA reads TGTGCCAGCAGTGACGGGGGGGACTATGGCTACACCTTC.

This chain uses TRBV13 with TRBJ2-7, with D possibly matching TRBD1 (5 bases). The germline V and J ends were trimmed by 6 bases and 6 bases, with 12 bases remaining between them. Germline V gene sequence: CDR1 PRHDT, CDR2 FYEKMQ (reference sequence). This CDR3 region has 12 residues. The CDR3 sequence: CASSLRQSEQYF. CDR3 bases: TGTGCCAGCAGTCTAAGACAGTCCGAGCAGTACTTC.

The J gene is TRBJ2-2, the V gene TRBV7-3, with D possibly TRBD1 on 6 matching bases. The length of the CDR3 is 17 residues. Trimming took off 4 bases at V and 2 bases at J, with 17 bases between the two ends. Germline V gene lookup returns CDR1 SGHTA and CDR2 FQGTGA. Here the CDR3 DNA reads TGTGCCAGCAGCTCCATATCCCCGGACAGAAACACCGGGGAGCTGTTTTTT. Protein product: CASSSISPDRNTGELFF. The full variable domain, rest sourced from reference TRBV7-3 and TRBJ2-2, is GAGVSQTPSNKVTEKGKYVELRCDPISGHTALYWYRQSLGQGPEFLIYFQGTGAADDSGLPNDRFFAVRPEGSVSTLKIQRTERGDSAVYLCASSSISPDRNTGELFFGEGSRLTVL.

In this sample, this clone turned up once. CDR3 nucleotides: TGTGCTAGTGGTTTTCTAGCGGGGGGGCCCCACAATGAGCAGTTCTTC. The encoded protein is CASGFLAGGPHNEQFF. The chain employs TRBV12-5 and TRBJ2-1; 12 nucleotides match TRBD2. Trimming cost V 3 bases and J 5 bases; bases outside gene matches: 5. Germline loops: CDR1 LGHNT, CDR2 FRNRAP. CDR3 length equals 16 residues.

This clone occurred once. This chain connects TRBV5-6 to TRBJ2-7; TRBD1 might be the D (6 bases). In germline, CDR1 is SGHDT, CDR2 YYEEEE. The CDR3 consists of 13 residues. V lost 1 base to trimming and J lost 7 bases, with 12 bases between them. Here the CDR3 DNA reads TGTGCCAGCAGCTTGAAACAGGGTCAAGAGCAGTACTTC. It specifies CASSLKQGQEQYF.